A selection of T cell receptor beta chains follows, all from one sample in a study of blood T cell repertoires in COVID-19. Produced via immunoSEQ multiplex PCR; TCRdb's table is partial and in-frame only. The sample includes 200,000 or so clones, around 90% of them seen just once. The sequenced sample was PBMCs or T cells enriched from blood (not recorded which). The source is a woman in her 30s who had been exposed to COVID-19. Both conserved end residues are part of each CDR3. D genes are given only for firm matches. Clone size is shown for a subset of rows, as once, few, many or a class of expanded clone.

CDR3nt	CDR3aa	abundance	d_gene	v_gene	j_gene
TGTGCCGGGACAGGGAACCAAGAGACCCAGTACTTC	CAGTGNQETQYF	-	TRBD1	TRBV30	TRBJ2-5
TGTGCCAGCAGTTACGCTCGTCAGGGCGAGCAGTACTTC	CASSYARQGEQYF	-	-	TRBV6-5	TRBJ2-7
TGTGCCAGCAGCCAAGGACTTAGCGGGGGCTACAATGAGCAGTTCTTC	CASSQGLSGGYNEQFF	few	TRBD2	TRBV3-1/TRBV3-2	TRBJ2-1
TGTGCTAGTGGTTTAGGACTAGTTAGGGCAGAGACCCAGTACTTC	CASGLGLVRAETQYF	-	TRBD2	TRBV12-5	TRBJ2-5
TGTGCTAGTGGTTTGGTAGCGGGGGACTATAGCACAGATACGCAGTATTTT	CASGLVAGDYSTDTQYF	-	TRBD2	TRBV12-5	TRBJ2-3
TGTGCCAGCAGCCAAGATCTGGAGACCCAGTACTTC	CASSQDLETQYF	-	-	TRBV3-1/TRBV3-2	TRBJ2-5
TGTGCCAGCAGCGCCAGGACAGGGTGGAGGTCCTACAATGAGCAGTTCTTC	CASSARTGWRSYNEQFF	-	TRBD1	TRBV5-8	TRBJ2-1
TGTGCCAGCAGCCCCTTTAATACCGGGGAGCTGTTTTTT	CASSPFNTGELFF	-	-	TRBV5-4	TRBJ2-2
TGTGCCAGCAGCTTGGTCCCTAGCGGGAGTATATTCGAGCAGTACTTC	CASSLVPSGSIFEQYF	-	TRBD2	TRBV13	TRBJ2-7
TGCAGCGTTGGTCTAGCGGGAGCCTACGAGCAGTACTTC	CSVGLAGAYEQYF	once	TRBD2	TRBV29-1	TRBJ2-7
TGTGCCAGCAGCGTAGAAGGGGCCTGGACAGGGAACACCATATATTTT	CASSVEGAWTGNTIYF	-	TRBD1	TRBV9	TRBJ1-3
TGTGCCAGCAGTTTAGGGGCGCATAATTCACCCCTCCACTTT	CASSLGAHNSPLHF	few	-	TRBV28	TRBJ1-6
TGTGCCAGTAGTATAGGTAGCGGGAGGATAGAGACCCAGTACTTC	CASSIGSGRIETQYF	-	TRBD2	TRBV19	TRBJ2-5
TGCGCCAGCAGCTCCAGAGTTACTAGCCACGAGCAGTACTTC	CASSSRVTSHEQYF	-	-	TRBV5-1	TRBJ2-7
TGTGCCAGCGCCCTACTCGGGGGGCAAGAGACCCAGTACTTC	CASALLGGQETQYF	-	TRBD2	TRBV2	TRBJ2-5
TGTGCCAGTAGTCCTACACAGTATGGCTACACCTTC	CASSPTQYGYTF	-	-	TRBV19	TRBJ1-2
TGTGCCTGGACAGGTGACGAATCGAACACTGAAGCTTTCTTT	CAWTGDESNTEAFF	-	-	TRBV30	TRBJ1-1
TGCAGTGCTAGTCCCGAGGGCACCATATATTTT	CSASPEGTIYF	-	-	TRBV20-1	TRBJ1-3
TGTGCCACAGTCCAGGGATCTGGAAACACCATATATTTT	CATVQGSGNTIYF	-	-	TRBV2	TRBJ1-3
TGTGCCAGCAGCCTCGGGTCAGGGACGAACACCGGGGAGCTGTTTTTT	CASSLGSGTNTGELFF	-	-	TRBV7-9	TRBJ2-2
TGTGCCAGCAGCTTAACGGGGGGAGGCTATGGCTACACCTTC	CASSLTGGGYGYTF	-	-	TRBV7-9	TRBJ1-2